This T cell receptor beta chain was identified during a study of early T cells in non-severe SARS-CoV-2 infection. Study details: From unsorted whole blood, bulk RNA was sequenced, and the chains remained unpaired. Study outcomes and limitations: There was a bias toward anti-spike CD8 responses in VDJdb matching, which missed private and CD4 specificities.

The CDR3 contains 14 residues. The germline V and J ends were trimmed by 2 bases and 3 bases, with 7 bases remaining between them. Germline values: CDR1 MNHEY, CDR2 SVGAGI. As for this clonotype: No antigen is known for it.

Unique molecular identifiers tagged individual cDNA molecules. MiXCR was run by TCRdb on the 5' RACE reads, yielding one entry per CDR3 protein. Among about 64,000 distinct CDR3 sequences listed, more than 15% were seen once. The TCR originated in an adult who was a healthcare worker with PCR-confirmed SARS-CoV-2 infection or an uninfected control (not recorded which). Sequences were derived from whole blood, sampled at baseline. J is TRBJ1-4 and V is TRBV6-5; D uncertain. The CDR3 DNA reads as TGTGCCAGCAGTTACCAGCAGGCTAATGAAAAACTGTTTTTT. As protein: CASSYQQANEKLFF.